The 9 T cell receptor beta chains below come from one sample, sequenced in a study of identical twins (TCRdb year 2016). The receptor library was made with 5' RACE. The instrument given in TCRdb is Illumina HiSeq 2000. TCRdb's own reprocessing of the public reads used fastp at Q25 and MiXCR and kept productive beta chains. Identical CDR3 protein sequences are pooled into one entry, listed with their most common genes and DNA. The sample profile shows approximately 490,000 distinct CDR3 sequences; around 20% of them were found once. The ten largest clones capture approximately 0.52% of the sample. Another study also made use of these data, one on yellow fever vaccine responses in identical twins.

Material: CD4+ T cells sorted from blood. These TCRs come from a woman aged 18-29 years in good health.

V and J are TRBV5-1 and TRBJ2-5, with D maybe TRBD2 (6 bases). Germline V lookup: CDR1 SGHRS, CDR2 YFSETQ. CDR3 size: 15 residues. V lost 2 bases, J lost 1 base, and 12 bases lay in between. The CDR3 region is CASSFGEVAQETQYF. In DNA form, the CDR3 reads TGCGCCAGCAGCTTCGGGGAGGTGGCCCAAGAGACCCAGTACTTC.

V and J are TRBV21-1 and TRBJ2-1; TRBD1 was called by the table and not checked on the DNA. TRBV21-1 is noted as a pseudogene. The CDR3 consists of 17 residues. The CDR3 loop reads CASSKEEAGETFNEQFF. Written as DNA, the CDR3 is TGTGCCAGCAGCAAAGAGGAGGCAGGGGAAACCTTCAATGAGCAGTTCTTC.

This clonotype was recorded a few times. This chain connects TRBV24-1 to TRBJ2-3, with 8 bases that match TRBD2. V trimming: 0 bases; J trimming: 1 base; junction bases outside the gene matches: 2. The V gene's germline CDR1 is KGHDR and CDR2 SFDVKD. CDR3 length: 16 residues. CDR3 sequence (DNA): TGTGCCACCAGTGATTTGCGGCGGGAGGGCACAGATACGCAGTATTTT. This sequence encodes CATSDLRREGTDTQYF.

This clonotype has more than one count but fewer than ten. The chain is built from TRBV27 and TRBJ1-5; D call uncertain. Trimming stripped 8 bases from V and 4 bases from J, with 15 bases between. The CDR3 spans 14 residues. The germline gives CDR1 MNHEY, CDR2 SMNVEV (reference sequence). The chain's CDR3 is CASALSLANQPQHF. The CDR3 DNA reads TGTGCCAGCGCCCTCTCTCTGGCGAATCAGCCCCAGCATTTT.

In its sample, this clonotype was seen a few times. The V call is TRBV5-1, the J call TRBJ1-5; 11 bases line up with TRBD1. J was trimmed by 0 bases and V by 1 base; bases with no gene match: 12. This CDR3 region has 20 residues. Germline CDR1 reads SGHRS; CDR2 reads YFSETQ. The CDR3 DNA reads TGCGCCAGCAGCTTGCAGCGGACAGGGGGCCTGGAATATAGCAATCAGCCCCAGCATTTT. Translation gives CASSLQRTGGLEYSNQPQHF.

This rearrangement joins TRBV29-1 to TRBJ1-3; no firm D call. The CDR3 contains 14 residues. The V end lost 3 bases, the J end lost 0 bases, and 9 bases lay between the germline ends. Germline lookup yields CDR1 SQVTM and CDR2 ANQGSEA. The CDR3: CSVEKGSSGNTIYF. In DNA form, the CDR3 reads TGCAGCGTTGAGAAGGGAAGCTCTGGAAACACCATATATTTT.

In its sample, this clonotype was seen a few times. This rearrangement joins TRBV20-1 to TRBJ2-1; TRBD1 agrees at 7 bases. The CDR3 totals 14 residues. The V segment lost 3 bases and the J segment 6 bases; nucleotides outside the gene matches: 8. Looked up from germline, CDR1 is DFQATT and CDR2 is SNEGSKA (reference sequence). The CDR3 loop is CSASFGTDTNEQFF. Here the CDR3 DNA reads TGCAGTGCTAGTTTCGGGACAGACACCAATGAGCAGTTCTTC.

The genes are TRBV18 and TRBJ2-5, with D hard to call. Trimming removed 3 bases from V and 3 bases from J, with 8 bases in between. Germline lookup yields CDR1 KGHSH and CDR2 LQKENI. The CDR3 is made up of 13 amino acids. Here the CDR3 reads CASSPPAEETQYF. CDR3 bases: TGTGCCAGCTCACCTCCGGCGGAAGAGACCCAGTACTTC. The full variable domain, with the rest looked up from reference TRBV18 and TRBJ2-5, is NAGVMQNPRHLVRRRGQEARLRCSPMKGHSHVYWYRQLPEEGLKFMVYLQKENIIDESGMPKERFSAEFPKEGPSILRIQQVVRGDSAAYFCASSPPAEETQYFGPGTRLLVL.

This clonotype appeared a few times. The chain uses TRBV6-1 and TRBJ1-2; no reliable D call. Germline V gives CDR1 MNHNS, CDR2 SASEGT. The CDR3 has 16 residues. Trimming shortened V by 1 base and J by 4 bases, and 16 bases separated the two germline ends. The CDR3: CASSEGPTVSSYGYTF. DNA of the CDR3: TGTGCCAGCAGTGAAGGACCCACAGTCTCTTCCTATGGCTACACCTTC.